Reported below is one TCR beta chain. The study ran its PCR with 60 Vbeta and 13 Jbeta primers. Clones were read by immunoSEQ multiplex PCR, and TCRdb kept only the in-frame ones, dropping some. The data contain approximately 110,000 clones, 55% to 70% of them seen just once; the ten biggest clones take up roughly 2.2%. The data were taken from a study of cytomegalovirus exposure and HLA in healthy donors. Overall study context: Drawn from HLA-typed donors, 65 million to 100 million unique TCRs were held in an early data release.

CDR1 is SGHTA, CDR2 FQGNSA, per germline. The V and J ends lost 3 bases and 1 base, in that order; junction bases with no gene match: 3. CDR3 size: 16 residues. Material: PBMCs. The chain employs TRBV7-2 and TRBJ2-3, with TRBD2 matching over 11 bases. This TCR derives from a woman in her thirties in good health and CMV-seronegative. Here the CDR3 reads CASSFSLAGGTDTQYF. CDR3 nucleotides: TGTGCCAGCAGCTTCTCACTAGCGGGAGGCACAGATACGCAGTATTTT.